This T cell receptor (beta chain) stems from a study of blood T cell repertoires in COVID-19. Study-level information: Collection of acute and convalescent COVID-19 samples took place in the United States, Italy and Spain. The cDNA or gDNA used as material had been derived from T cells, B-cell-depleted T cells, or PBMCs.

How the authors handled the data: From reference gene primer amplification, estimates of nucleated cell counts were derived. Clones were read by immunoSEQ multiplex PCR, and TCRdb kept only the in-frame ones, dropping some. The V and J calls and clone size were taken over from that table, and D and trimming were inferred from the DNA. The repertoire holds fewer than 200,000 clones, roughly 86% seen once, with over 3.5% in the top ten. This clone was seen only a few times. Germline CDR1 SGHAT, CDR2 FQNNGV. The CDR3 has 15 amino acids. Unmatched junction bases numbered 4, after V lost 2 bases and J lost 2 bases.

The source material was peripheral blood. The chain combines TRBV11-2 with TRBJ1-2, with 8 bases fitting TRBD1. This receptor was obtained from a woman aged 60-75 years who had recovered from COVID-19. The CDR3 protein is CASSLRTGRNYGYTF. CDR3 DNA sequence: TGTGCCAGCAGCTTAAGGACAGGGAGGAACTATGGCTACACCTTC.